A selection of T cell receptor beta chains follows, all from one sample in a study of control samples from healthy donors and cancer patients. Method: immunoSEQ multiplex PCR; TCRdb's copy keeps in-frame clones and lacks some. The sample holds about 410,000 clones; approximately 92% are singletons and the top ten take around 6.4%. The specimen sequenced was PBMCs. Every receptor here comes from a man aged 40-55 years with head and neck cancer. The CDR3 runs from the conserved cysteine through the conserved F or W.

CDR3 length,J gene,V gene,CDR3 protein
13,TRBJ1-1,TRBV7-3,CASSLERGTEAFF
15,TRBJ2-3,TRBV24-1,CATSELGQGKITQYF
18,TRBJ2-2,TRBV4-3,CASSQDPRGRGGAGELFF
17,TRBJ1-1,TRBV28,CASSPYFLGGKDTEAFF
16,TRBJ2-5,TRBV6-5,CASSYEAGGMGEAQYF
14,TRBJ2-3,TRBV28,CASSRPGGTDTQYF
15,TRBJ2-3,TRBV5-1,CASSLEETGTDTQYF
12,TRBJ2-7,TRBV29-1,CSARDFPYEQYF
12,TRBJ2-2,TRBV23-1,CASSPQTGELFF
15,TRBJ1-6,TRBV28,CASSLPQGSHSPLHF
15,TRBJ1-1,TRBV7-2,CASSLDQDRYTEAFF
17,TRBJ2-2,TRBV30,CAWSVHRGLVNTGELFF
16,TRBJ2-2,TRBV5-1,CASSLVGTSGTGELFF
12,TRBJ2-7,TRBV19,CASSPGTYEQYF
17,TRBJ2-7,TRBV27,CASSMRQDIGKTYEQYF
14,TRBJ1-5,TRBV2,CASRGQRGDQPQHF
16,TRBJ2-4,TRBV6-1,CASSEGSPLPVNIQYF
12,TRBJ2-7,TRBV6-5,CASSYPPHEQYF
10,TRBJ2-1,TRBV15,CATGDNEQFF
14,TRBJ2-3,TRBV14,CASSQSSGALWQYF
15,TRBJ2-3,TRBV11-2,CASSLGPDPPDTQYF
15,TRBJ1-5,TRBV28,CASSLSRGGGQPQHF
14,TRBJ1-2,TRBV30,CAFRPRGANYGYTF
18,TRBJ2-3,TRBV4-2,CASSLHRLAGGMTDTQYF
13,TRBJ1-1,TRBV6-2/TRBV6-3,CASSLGGFGEAFF
13,TRBJ1-1,TRBV28,CATSGYPNTEAFF
16,TRBJ2-2,TRBV7-7,CASSQSRGSSTGELFF
14,TRBJ1-2,TRBV10-3,CAISESDLLYGYTF
15,TRBJ2-3,TRBV7-9,CASSPKAGKANTQYF
15,TRBJ1-2,TRBV4-2,CASRQGQGAGYGYTF
14,TRBJ2-5,TRBV9,CASSVDTYQETQYF
16,TRBJ2-4,TRBV7-3,CASSLAPGGTKNIQYF
15,TRBJ1-6,TRBV20-1,CSASFLDKNNSPLHF
14,TRBJ2-5,TRBV19,CASSIESQGETQYF
14,TRBJ2-1,TRBV6-2/TRBV6-3,CASSKGQGVGEQFF
16,TRBJ2-6,TRBV7-2,CASSYFWSSGANVLTF